The clone carrying this T cell receptor (beta chain) was seen more than once but under ten times. This sample stems from a study of T-cell reconstitution after alpha-beta-depleted transplantation in children. Unique molecular identifiers were built into the TCRbeta library. TCRdb re-derived calls from the PCR reads in MiXCR, one entry per CDR3 protein. The table records hundreds of thousands of distinct CDR3 sequences, 15% to 20% of them present only once. This CDR3 contains 11 residues. Germline-derived CDR1 and CDR2 are SEHNR and FQNEAQ (reference sequence). V shed 5 bases and J shed 12 bases, with 10 bases lying between them.

This sequence was found in a human donor who donated a stem cell graft to a child with acute myeloid leukemia. This chain joins TRBV7-9 and TRBJ2-2; D is perhaps TRBD1 (6 bases). The sequencing here drew on PBMCs from the stem cell graft donor, taken from the stem cell graft. CDR3 coding DNA: TGTGCCAGCAGCCTACAGGGACAGCTGTTTTTT. Its protein is CASSLQGQLFF. The variable domain in full, with the rest retrieved from reference TRBV7-9 and TRBJ2-2, is DTGVSQNPRHKITKRGQNVTFRCDPISEHNRLYWYRQTLGQGPEFLTYFQNEAQLEKSRLLSDRFSAERPKGSFSTLEIQRTEQGDSAMYLCASSLQGQLFFGEGSRLTVL.